Below are 18 T cell receptor beta chains sequenced from a single sample in a study of blood T cell repertoires in COVID-19. Profiled with immunoSEQ multiplex PCR; TCRdb holds only in-frame clones, not every one. The data hold more than 200,000 clones, with approximately 81% observed a single time. The sequenced sample consisted of peripheral blood. Receptors originate from a woman of 80 years or more with COVID-19, enrolled during active disease.

The CDR3 sequence is CASSLGQGYNEKLFF. CDR3 bases: TGTGCCAGCAGTTTAGGACAGGGCTATAATGAAAAACTGTTTTTT. This chain connects TRBV6-5 to TRBJ1-4; 8 nucleotides match TRBD1. With V trimmed by 4 bases and J by 4 bases, 5 bases remained unmatched. Germline V gene data show CDR1 as MNHEY and CDR2 as SVGAGI. CDR3 length equals 15 residues.

This clone was detected a few times. The V gene is TRBV2, the J gene TRBJ1-4; D is possibly TRBD1 (5 bases). V was shortened by 3 bases and J by 8 bases, with 13 bases between the two germline ends. The germline CDR1 and CDR2 sequences are SNHLY and FYNNEI. The CDR3 is made up of 14 amino acids. DNA of the CDR3: TGTGCCAGCAGTGATCAGGGAACGAACGAAAAACTGTTTTTT. Residues: CASSDQGTNEKLFF. Based on the CDR3 plus reference TRBV2 and TRBJ1-4, the full variable domain is EPEVTQTPSHQVTQMGQEVILRCVPISNHLYFYWYRQILGQKVEFLVSFYNNEISEKSEIFDDQFSVERPDGSNFTLKIRSTKLEDSAMYFCASSDQGTNEKLFFGSGTQLSVL.

V gene TRBV11-3 combines with J gene TRBJ1-1, with a tentative D call TRBD1 (6 bases). CDR3 length: 14 amino acids. The ends were cut back, 5 bases at V and 1 base at J, with 11 bases in the middle. Germline-derived CDR1 and CDR2 are SGHNT and YENEEA. CDR3 in DNA: TGTGCCAGCAGCGAACAGGGATCGAACACTGAAGCTTTCTTT. This encodes CASSEQGSNTEAFF.

The chain links TRBV7-9 to TRBJ1-5; no firm D call. Looked up from germline, CDR1 is SEHNR and CDR2 is FQNEAQ (reference sequence). Trimming left V 1 base short and J 8 bases short, with 15 bases between. This CDR3 is 15 amino acids long. The CDR3 DNA is TGTGCCAGCAGCTTAGGTGACACAAAAAATGAGCCCCAGCATTTT. Amino acids: CASSLGDTKNEPQHF. Filled out from reference TRBV7-9 and TRBJ1-5, the complete variable domain reads DTGVSQNPRHKITKRGQNVTFRCDPISEHNRLYWYRQTLGQGPEFLTYFQNEAQLEKSRLLSDRFSAERPKGSFSTLEIQRTEQGDSAMYLCASSLGDTKNEPQHFGDGTRLSIL.

This clone was observed once. This chain joins TRBV25-1 and TRBJ2-1, with TRBD1 matching 12 bases. V gave up 4 bases and J gave up 15 bases; unmatched junction bases: 10. Germline lookup yields CDR1 MGHDK and CDR2 SYGVNS. The length of the CDR3 is 14 residues. The CDR3 DNA reads TGTGCCAGCAGTGTACCGGGACAGGGGGCTTCGCGGTTCTTC. It yields the protein CASSVPGQGASRFF.

The rearrangement uses TRBV7-2 and TRBJ1-4; no reliable D call. V was trimmed by 4 bases and J by 8 bases, leaving 14 bases between them. The CDR3 length is 14 residues. Germline CDR1 SGHTA, CDR2 FQGNSA. For the CDR3, the DNA is TGTGCCAGCAGCTCCTCATCCCGGGGAGAAAAACTGTTTTTT. Its protein product is CASSSSSRGEKLFF.

V is TRBV7-2 and J is TRBJ1-2, with D perhaps TRBD1 (6 bases). Trimming pared 5 bases from V and 8 bases from J, leaving 18 bases between. CDR1 and CDR2 from the germline V gene are SGHTA and FQGNSA. The CDR3 has 14 amino acids. The CDR3 region is CASSAGQSTRGYTF. CDR3 DNA sequence: TGTGCCAGCAGCGCCGGACAGAGTACAAGGGGCTACACCTTC.

The V call is TRBV21-1, the J call TRBJ2-2; the table's TRBD2 call for D was not verified on the DNA. TRBV21-1 is termed a pseudogene. The CDR3 is 15 residues long. The CDR3 loop reads CARRKRRESKGELFF. The CDR3 DNA is TGTGCCAGGAGAAAAAGACGGGAGTCAAAAGGGGAGCTGTTTTTT.

The chain links TRBV6-5 to TRBJ1-5; 7 bases fit TRBD1. There are 16 residues in the CDR3. Per germline, CDR1 MNHEY and CDR2 SVGAGI. Losses at the gene ends were 4 bases for V and 2 bases for J; bases not matched to a gene: 8. CDR3 DNA: TGTGCCAGCAGTTCACTTCACAGGGGTGGCAATCAGCCCCAGCATTTT. Its translation is CASSSLHRGGNQPQHF.

DNA of the CDR3: TGCAGCGTTGGGGGCCAGTGGGGCTACACCTTC. Residues: CSVGGQWGYTF. The chain links TRBV29-1 to TRBJ1-2, with a tentative D call TRBD1 (5 bases). Trimming cost V 4 bases and J 8 bases, with 11 bases left between them. CDR3 length: 11 amino acids. Germline V gene sequence: CDR1 SQVTM, CDR2 ANQGSEA.

The gene calls are TRBV24-1 and TRBJ1-2; D remains unclear. The germline V gene has CDR1 KGHDR and CDR2 SFDVKD. The V end was cut by 1 base, the J end by 8 bases, with 10 bases between. The CDR3 consists of 13 residues. In DNA form, the CDR3 reads TGTGCCACCAGTGATTTCGGTGGGGAGGGCTACACCTTC. It yields the protein CATSDFGGEGYTF.

The J gene is TRBJ2-1, the V gene TRBV7-9; the match to TRBD1 covers 7 bases. V dropped 5 bases and J dropped 6; count of bases not matched to a gene: 10. The CDR3 sequence is 15 residues long. Germline CDR1 is SEHNR and CDR2 is FQNEAQ (reference sequence). The CDR3 bases are TGTGCCAGCAGCACCTACAGGGGTCAAGCCAATGAGCAGTTCTTC. It yields the protein CASSTYRGQANEQFF.

The genes are TRBV29-1 and TRBJ1-1; the D is unclear. Germline V gene sequence: CDR1 SQVTM, CDR2 ANQGSEA. V was clipped by 2 bases and J by 4 bases, with 8 bases between them. This CDR3 region has 12 residues. CDR3 DNA sequence: TGCAGCGTTGAACAGGTAGGCACTGAAGCTTTCTTT. It codes for CSVEQVGTEAFF.

This clone was detected only once. The chain employs TRBV13 and TRBJ2-3; possible D gene TRBD1, 6 bases. The CDR3 is 15 amino acids. CDR1 is PRHDT, CDR2 FYEKMQ, per germline (reference sequence). V gave up 3 bases and J gave up 2 bases, with 12 bases separating them. This chain's CDR3 is CASSFDRTFTDTQYF. The CDR3 DNA follows: TGTGCCAGCAGCTTCGACAGGACTTTCACAGATACGCAGTATTTT. The complete variable domain, with remaining parts taken from reference TRBV13 and TRBJ2-3, reads AAGVIQSPRHLIKEKRETATLKCYPIPRHDTVYWYQQGPGQDPQFLISFYEKMQSDKGSIPDRFSAQQFSDYHSELNMSSLELGDSALYFCASSFDRTFTDTQYFGPGTRLTVL.

The rearrangement links TRBV7-2 to TRBJ2-7; 11 bases fit TRBD2. The germline gives CDR1 SGHTA, CDR2 FQGNSA. J lost 4 bases, V lost 1 base, and 0 bases had no gene match. CDR3 length: 14 amino acids. The CDR3 DNA sequence: TGTGCCAGCAGCTTAGGACTAGCGGGGTACGAGCAGTACGTC. Protein product: CASSLGLAGYEQYV.

With respect to this clone: Other DNA sequences in the sample encode the same CDR3. The rearrangement links TRBV3-1 (or the pseudogene TRBV3-2) to TRBJ2-3, with a tentative D call TRBD2 (5 bases). Germline lookup yields CDR1 LGHDT and CDR2 YNNKEL (reference sequence). Trimming took off 0 bases at V and 5 bases at J, with 6 bases between the two ends. This CDR3 region has 13 residues. Here the CDR3 DNA reads TGTGCCAGCAGCCAAGATCGGGGAGATACGCAGTATTTT. As protein: CASSQDRGDTQYF.

On this clone: Given the absence of the conserved phenylalanine or tryptophan at the CDR3 end, a read error is likely. No DNA is shown, since the ends of the CDR3 on it are uncertain; the CDR3 is the one TCRdb lists. The chain links TRBV21-1 to TRBJ2-6; TRBD1, the table's D call, was not compared with the DNA. TRBV21-1 is shown as a pseudogene. Termini included, the CDR3 measures 11 amino acids. The CDR3 here is CASNKPIQMAD.

This chain uses TRBV4-2 with TRBJ2-1; 13 nucleotides agree with TRBD2. The CDR3 sequence is 16 residues long. Looked up from germline, CDR1 is LGHNA and CDR2 is YNFKEQ. The V segment lost 2 bases and the J segment 9 bases; nucleotides outside the gene matches: 7. The CDR3 nucleotides are TGTGCCAGCAGCCAAACTAGCGGGGGGGCTGTGCGTGAGCAGTTCTTC. Its translation: CASSQTSGGAVREQFF.